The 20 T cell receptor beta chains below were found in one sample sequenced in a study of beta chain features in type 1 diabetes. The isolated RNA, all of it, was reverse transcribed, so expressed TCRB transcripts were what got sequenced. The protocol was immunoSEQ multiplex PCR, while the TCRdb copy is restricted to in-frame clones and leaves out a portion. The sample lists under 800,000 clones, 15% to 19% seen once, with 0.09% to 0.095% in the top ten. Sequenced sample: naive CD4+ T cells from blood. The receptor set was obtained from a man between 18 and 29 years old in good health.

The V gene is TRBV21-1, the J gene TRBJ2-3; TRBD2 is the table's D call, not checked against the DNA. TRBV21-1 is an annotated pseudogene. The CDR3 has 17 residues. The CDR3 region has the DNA TGTGCCAGCAGCAGGTGGCTTCTAGAGACTAGCACAGATACGCAGTATTTT. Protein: CASSRWLLETSTDTQYF.

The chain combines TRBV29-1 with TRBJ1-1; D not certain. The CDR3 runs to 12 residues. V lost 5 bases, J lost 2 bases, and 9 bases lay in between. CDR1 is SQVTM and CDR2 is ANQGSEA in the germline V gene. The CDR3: CSVFRVNTEAFF. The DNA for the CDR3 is TGCAGCGTTTTCCGGGTCAACACTGAAGCTTTCTTT.

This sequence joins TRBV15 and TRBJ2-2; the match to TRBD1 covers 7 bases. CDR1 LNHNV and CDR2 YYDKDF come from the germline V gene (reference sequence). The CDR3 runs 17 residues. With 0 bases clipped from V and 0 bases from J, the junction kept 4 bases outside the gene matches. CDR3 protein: CATSRDRGGANTGELFF. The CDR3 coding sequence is TGTGCCACCAGCAGAGATCGAGGGGGCGCGAACACCGGGGAGCTGTTTTTT.

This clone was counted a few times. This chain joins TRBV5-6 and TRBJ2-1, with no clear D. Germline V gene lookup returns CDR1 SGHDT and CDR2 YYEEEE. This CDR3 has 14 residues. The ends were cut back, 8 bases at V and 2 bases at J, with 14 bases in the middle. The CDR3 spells CASRLLGTYNEQFF. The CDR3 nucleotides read TGTGCCAGTAGACTCCTAGGCACCTACAATGAGCAGTTCTTC.

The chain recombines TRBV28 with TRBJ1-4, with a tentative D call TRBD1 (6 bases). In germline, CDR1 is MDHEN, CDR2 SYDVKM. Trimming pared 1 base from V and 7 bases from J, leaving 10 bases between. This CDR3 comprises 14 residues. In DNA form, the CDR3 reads TGTGCCAGCAGTTTATACAGGGCTTCTGAAAAACTGTTTTTT. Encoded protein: CASSLYRASEKLFF.

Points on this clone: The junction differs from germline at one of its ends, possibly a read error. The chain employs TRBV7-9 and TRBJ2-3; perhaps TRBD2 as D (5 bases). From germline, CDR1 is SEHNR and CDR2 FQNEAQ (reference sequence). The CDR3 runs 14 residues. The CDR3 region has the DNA TGTGCCAGCAGCCTAGCTACTAGCACAGATACGCAGTATTTT. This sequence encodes CASSLATSTDTQYF. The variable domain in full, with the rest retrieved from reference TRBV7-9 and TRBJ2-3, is DTGVSQNPRHKITKRGQNVTFRCDPISEHNRLYWYRQTLGQGPEFLTYFQNEAQLEKSRLLSDRFSAERPKGSFSTLEIQRTEQGDSAMYLCASSLATSTDTQYFGPGTRLTVL.

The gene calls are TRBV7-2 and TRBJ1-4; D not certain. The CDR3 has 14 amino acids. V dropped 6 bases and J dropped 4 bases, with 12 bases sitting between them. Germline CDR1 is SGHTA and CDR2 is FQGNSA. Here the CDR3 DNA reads TGTGCCAGCAGTTTTGCCCGGCTTAATGAAAAACTGTTTTTT. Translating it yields CASSFARLNEKLFF.

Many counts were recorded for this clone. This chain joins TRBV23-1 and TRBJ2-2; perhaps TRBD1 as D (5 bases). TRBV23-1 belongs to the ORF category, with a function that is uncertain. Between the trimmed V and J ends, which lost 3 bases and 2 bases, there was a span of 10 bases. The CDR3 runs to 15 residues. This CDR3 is CASSHGRANTGELFF. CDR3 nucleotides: TGCGCCAGCAGTCACGGCAGGGCAAACACCGGGGAGCTGTTTTTT.

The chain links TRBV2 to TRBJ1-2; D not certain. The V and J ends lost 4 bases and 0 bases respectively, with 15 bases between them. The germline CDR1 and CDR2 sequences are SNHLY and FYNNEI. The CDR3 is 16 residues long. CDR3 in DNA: TGTGCCAGCAGTGCGCACAGCGTTTTTGCTAACTATGGCTACACCTTC. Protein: CASSAHSVFANYGYTF.

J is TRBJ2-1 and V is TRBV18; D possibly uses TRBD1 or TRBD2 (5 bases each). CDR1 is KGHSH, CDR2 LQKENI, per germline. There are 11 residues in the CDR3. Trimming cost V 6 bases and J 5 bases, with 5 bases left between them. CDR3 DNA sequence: TGTGCCAGCTCGGGGGACAATGAGCAGTTCTTC. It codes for CASSGDNEQFF. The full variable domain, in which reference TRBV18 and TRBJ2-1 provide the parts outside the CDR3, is NAGVMQNPRHLVRRRGQEARLRCSPMKGHSHVYWYRQLPEEGLKFMVYLQKENIIDESGMPKERFSAEFPKEGPSILRIQQVVRGDSAAYFCASSGDNEQFFGPGTRLTVL.

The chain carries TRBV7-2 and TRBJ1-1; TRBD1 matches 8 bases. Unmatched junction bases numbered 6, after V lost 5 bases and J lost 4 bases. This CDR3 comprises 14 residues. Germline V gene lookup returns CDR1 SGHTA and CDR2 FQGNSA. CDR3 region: CASSQDRGGTEAFF. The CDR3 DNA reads TGTGCCAGCAGCCAAGACAGGGGTGGCACTGAAGCTTTCTTT.

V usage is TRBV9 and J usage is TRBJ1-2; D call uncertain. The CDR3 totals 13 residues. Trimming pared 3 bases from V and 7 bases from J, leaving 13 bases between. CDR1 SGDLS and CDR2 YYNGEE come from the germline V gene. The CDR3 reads CASSAASYIGYTF. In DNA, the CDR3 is TGTGCCAGCAGCGCGGCCTCTTACATTGGCTACACCTTC.

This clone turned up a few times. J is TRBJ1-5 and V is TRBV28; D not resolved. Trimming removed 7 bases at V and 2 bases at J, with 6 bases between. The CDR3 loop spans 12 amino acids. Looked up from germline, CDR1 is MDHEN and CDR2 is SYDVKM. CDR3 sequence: CASTRGNQPQHF. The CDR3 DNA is TGTGCCAGCACGAGAGGCAATCAGCCCCAGCATTTT.

The DNA of the CDR3 is TGCGCCAGCAGCTTGTTTACAATGTACGAGCAGTACTTC. Its protein product is CASSLFTMYEQYF. V usage is TRBV5-1 and J usage is TRBJ2-7; D is unresolved. CDR1 and CDR2 from the germline V gene are SGHRS and YFSETQ. V was trimmed by 1 base and J by 4 bases, leaving 9 bases between them. This CDR3 has 13 amino acids.

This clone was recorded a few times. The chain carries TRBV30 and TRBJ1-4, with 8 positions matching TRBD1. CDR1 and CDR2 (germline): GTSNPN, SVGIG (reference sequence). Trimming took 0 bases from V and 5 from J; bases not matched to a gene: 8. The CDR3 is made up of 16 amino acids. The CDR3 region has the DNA TGTGCCTGGAGTGTAAAGGGATCAGGGGGCAATGAAAAACTGTTTTTT. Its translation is CAWSVKGSGGNEKLFF. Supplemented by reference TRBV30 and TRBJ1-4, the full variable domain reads SQTIHQWPATLVQPVGSPLSLECTVEGTSNPNLYWYRQAAGRGLQLLFYSVGIGQISSEVPQNLSASRPQDRQFILSSKKLLLSDSGFYLCAWSVKGSGGNEKLFFGSGTQLSVL.

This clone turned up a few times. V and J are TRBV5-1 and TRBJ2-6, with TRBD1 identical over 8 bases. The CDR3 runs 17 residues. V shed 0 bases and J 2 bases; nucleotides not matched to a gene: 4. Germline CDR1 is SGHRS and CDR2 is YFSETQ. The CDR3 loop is CASSLDPGGAGANVLTF. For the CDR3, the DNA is TGCGCCAGCAGCTTGGATCCAGGGGGCGCTGGGGCCAACGTCCTGACTTTC. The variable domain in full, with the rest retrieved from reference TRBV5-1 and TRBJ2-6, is KAGVTQTPRYLIKTRGQQVTLSCSPISGHRSVSWYQQTPGQGLQFLFEYFSETQRNKGNFPGRFSGRQFSNSRSEMNVSTLELGDSALYLCASSLDPGGAGANVLTFGAGSRLTVL.

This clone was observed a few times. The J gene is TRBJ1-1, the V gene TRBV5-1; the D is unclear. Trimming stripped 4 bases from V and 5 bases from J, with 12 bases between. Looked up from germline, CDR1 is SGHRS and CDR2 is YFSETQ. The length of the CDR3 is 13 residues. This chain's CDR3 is CASSMTFRTEAFF. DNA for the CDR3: TGCGCCAGCAGCATGACCTTTAGAACTGAAGCTTTCTTT.

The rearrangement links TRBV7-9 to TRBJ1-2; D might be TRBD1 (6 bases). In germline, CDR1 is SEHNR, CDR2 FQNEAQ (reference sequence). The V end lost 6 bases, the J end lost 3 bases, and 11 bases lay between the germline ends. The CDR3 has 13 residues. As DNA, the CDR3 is TGTGCCAGCAGTTTCGGACAGTACTATGGCTACACCTTC. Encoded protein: CASSFGQYYGYTF.

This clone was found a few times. The CDR3 loop reads CASGTGQGEQYF. The CDR3 DNA reads as TGCGCCAGCGGGACAGGGCAGGGGGAGCAGTACTTC. The chain has TRBV5-1 and TRBJ2-7, with TRBD1 matching over 9 bases. CDR3 length: 12 residues. J gave up 7 bases and V 7 bases, and 6 bases lay outside the gene matches. Germline V CDR1 and CDR2: SGHRS, YFSETQ.

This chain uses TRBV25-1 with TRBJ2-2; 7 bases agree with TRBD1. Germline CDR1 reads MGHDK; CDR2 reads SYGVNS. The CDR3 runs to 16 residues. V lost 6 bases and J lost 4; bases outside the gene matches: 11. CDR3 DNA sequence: TGTGCCAGCAGGAAAGGAGGAACAGGGGCCACCGGGGAGCTGTTTTTT. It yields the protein CASRKGGTGATGELFF.